This T cell receptor (beta chain) was recovered during a study of metastatic and nonmetastatic thyroid tumors. Study context: Blood and tumor or nodule tissue repertoires from malignant and benign thyroid patients were compared.

Study processing details: To classify distant metastasis in papillary thyroid cancer, a model was built from CDR3 differences across clinicopathological groups. TCRdb re-called the PCR reads with MiXCR. Clone size and V and J calls follow TCRdb, not the original study. The sample includes approximately 30,000 clones, around 15% of them seen just once. CDR1 and CDR2 from the germline V gene are LGHDT and YNNKEL (reference sequence). V lost 5 bases to trimming and J lost 7 bases, with 9 bases between them. The CDR3 covers 13 residues. No treatment had been given to any patient before thyroid surgery. This clone occurred many times.

The source is a female donor with papillary thyroid cancer or a benign thyroid nodule (not recorded which). Some clones in this sample may be carry-over from other donors' samples. Sequenced: blood. This sequence joins TRBV3-1 and TRBJ1-6; no reliable D call. CDR3 residues: CASSTRQNSPLHF. Here the CDR3 DNA reads TGTGCCAGCAGCACCCGACAAAATTCACCCCTCCACTTT.